In this sample, the clone carrying this T cell receptor (beta chain) turned up many times. Antigen: not known. The sample is drawn from a study of CD8 T cells in ankylosing spondylitis. Study-wide results and caveats: Those disease-linked clones were CD8+; they were also relatively rare in peripheral blood. Roughly eight highly homologous variants made up a TCR beta motif, and this motif appeared characteristic of ankylosing spondylitis blood. Significantly higher representation of disease-linked clones was reported for matched ankylosing spondylitis synovial fluid.

TCRdb re-derived calls from the 5' RACE reads in MiXCR, one entry per CDR3 protein. In the table there are around 130,000 distinct CDR3 sequences, 6.5% to 9% of which are singletons. CDR1 and CDR2 from the germline V gene are SGHRS and YFSETQ. This CDR3 contains 14 residues. The V end lost 5 bases, the J end lost 2 bases, and 14 bases lay between the germline ends. The sequence was collected from a male donor with ankylosing spondylitis or in good health (not recorded which). The V gene is TRBV5-1, the J gene TRBJ2-7; D call uncertain. The sample comprised blood, either unsorted or a sorted T cell fraction (not recorded which). CDR3 DNA: TGCGCCAGCAGTACTGCACCCGGCCCCTACGAGCAGTACTTC. Translated: CASSTAPGPYEQYF. Variable domain in full (rest from reference TRBV5-1 and TRBJ2-7): KAGVTQTPRYLIKTRGQQVTLSCSPISGHRSVSWYQQTPGQGLQFLFEYFSETQRNKGNFPGRFSGRQFSNSRSEMNVSTLELGDSALYLCASSTAPGPYEQYFGPGTRLTVT.